This TCR beta chain was captured in a study of cytomegalovirus exposure and HLA in healthy donors. Study observations and caveats: Serostatus for CMV was the only available immune exposure information. The study flagged around 150 TCR beta chains as cytomegalovirus-associated.

The CDR3 contains 15 residues. Germline assignment: CDR1 SGHTS and CDR2 YDEGEE. Germline trimming cut 0 bases from V and 0 bases from J; bases unmatched to any gene: 0. PCR employed 60 Vbeta and 13 Jbeta primers. Clones were read by immunoSEQ multiplex PCR, and TCRdb kept only the in-frame ones, dropping some. The sample consists of about 170,000 clones, roughly 72% of them appearing once. On this clone: The antigen is undetermined.

Sequencing was performed on PBMCs. The V and J genes are TRBV5-8 and TRBJ1-3; the match to TRBD1 covers 7 bases. The origin of this receptor is a man in his forties in good health and CMV-seropositive. As DNA, the CDR3 is TGTGCCAGCAGCTTGGAGGGGGCCTCTGGAAACACCATATATTTT. Its translation: CASSLEGASGNTIYF. Full variable domain (missing parts from reference TRBV5-8 and TRBJ1-3): EAGVTQSPTHLIKTRGQQATLRCSPISGHTSVYWYQQALGLGLQFLLWYDEGEERNRGNFPPRFSGRQFPNYSSELNVNALELEDSALYLCASSLEGASGNTIYFGEGSWLTVV.